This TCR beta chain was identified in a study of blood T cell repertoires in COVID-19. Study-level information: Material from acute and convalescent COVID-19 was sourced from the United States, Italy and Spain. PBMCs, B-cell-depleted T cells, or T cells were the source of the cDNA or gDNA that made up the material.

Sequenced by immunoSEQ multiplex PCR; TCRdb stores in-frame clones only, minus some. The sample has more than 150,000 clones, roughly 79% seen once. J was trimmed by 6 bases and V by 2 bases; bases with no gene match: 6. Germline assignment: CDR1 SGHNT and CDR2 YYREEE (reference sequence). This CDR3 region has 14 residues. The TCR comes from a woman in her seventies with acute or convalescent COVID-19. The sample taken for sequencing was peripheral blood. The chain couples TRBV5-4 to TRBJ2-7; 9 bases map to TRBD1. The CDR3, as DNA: TGTGCCAGCAGCTTACAGGGGGCCCTTCCCGAGCAGTACTTC. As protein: CASSLQGALPEQYF. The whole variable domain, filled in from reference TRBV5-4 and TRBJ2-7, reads ETGVTQSPTHLIKTRGQQVTLRCSSQSGHNTVSWYQQALGQGPQFIFQYYREEENGRGNFPPRFSGLQFPNYSSELNVNALELDDSALYLCASSLQGALPEQYFGPGTRLTVT.